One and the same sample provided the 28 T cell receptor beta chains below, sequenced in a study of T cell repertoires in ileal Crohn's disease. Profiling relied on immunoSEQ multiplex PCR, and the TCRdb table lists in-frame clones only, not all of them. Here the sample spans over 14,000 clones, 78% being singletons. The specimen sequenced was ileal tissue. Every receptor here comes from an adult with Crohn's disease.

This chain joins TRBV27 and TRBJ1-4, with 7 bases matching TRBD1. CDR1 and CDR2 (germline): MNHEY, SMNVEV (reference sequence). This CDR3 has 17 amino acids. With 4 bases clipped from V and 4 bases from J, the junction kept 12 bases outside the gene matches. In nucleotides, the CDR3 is TGTGCCAGCAGTTGGCGGGACAGCCTAGGCCGTAATGAAAAACTGTTTTTT. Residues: CASSWRDSLGRNEKLFF.

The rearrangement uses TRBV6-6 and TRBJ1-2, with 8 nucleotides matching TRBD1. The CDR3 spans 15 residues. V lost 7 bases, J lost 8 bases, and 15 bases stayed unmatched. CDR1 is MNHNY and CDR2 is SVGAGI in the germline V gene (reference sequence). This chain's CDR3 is CASTDGQGASKGYTF. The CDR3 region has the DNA TGTGCCAGCACCGACGGGCAGGGGGCATCGAAAGGCTACACCTTC.

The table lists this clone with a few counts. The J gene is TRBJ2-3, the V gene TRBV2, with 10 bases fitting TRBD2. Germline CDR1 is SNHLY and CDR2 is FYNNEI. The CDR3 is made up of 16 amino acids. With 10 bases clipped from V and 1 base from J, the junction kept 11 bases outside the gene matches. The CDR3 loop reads CAIPTRLAGGTDTQYF. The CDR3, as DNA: TGTGCCATCCCAACCCGGCTAGCGGGGGGCACAGATACGCAGTATTTT.

The CDR3 region is CATSRDRETGFEKLFF. For the CDR3, the DNA is TGTGCCACCAGCAGAGATCGAGAGACAGGGTTTGAAAAACTGTTTTTT. The chain joins TRBV15 to TRBJ1-4, with 7 bases aligning to TRBD1. The V segment lost 0 bases and the J segment 7 bases; nucleotides outside the gene matches: 8. Per germline, CDR1 LNHNV and CDR2 YYDKDF (reference sequence). There are 16 residues in the CDR3.

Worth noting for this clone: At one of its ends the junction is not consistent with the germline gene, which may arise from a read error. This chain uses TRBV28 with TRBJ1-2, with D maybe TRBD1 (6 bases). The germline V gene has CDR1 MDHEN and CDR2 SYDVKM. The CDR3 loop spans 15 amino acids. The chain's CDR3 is CASSLSSGANYGYIF. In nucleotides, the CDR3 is TGTGCCAGCAGTTTATCCTCAGGGGCTAACTATGGCTACATCTTC.

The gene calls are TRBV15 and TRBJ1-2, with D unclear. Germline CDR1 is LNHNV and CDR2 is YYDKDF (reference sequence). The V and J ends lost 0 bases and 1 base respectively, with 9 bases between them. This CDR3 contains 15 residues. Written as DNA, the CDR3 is TGTGCCACCAGCAGAGATCACAGATTTAACTATGGCTACACCTTC. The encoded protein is CATSRDHRFNYGYTF.

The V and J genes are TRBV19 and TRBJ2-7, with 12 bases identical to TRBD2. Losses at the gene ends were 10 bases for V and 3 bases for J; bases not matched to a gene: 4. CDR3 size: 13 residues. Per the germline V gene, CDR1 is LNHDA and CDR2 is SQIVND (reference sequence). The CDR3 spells CATGLAGSYEQYF. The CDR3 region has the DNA TGTGCCACTGGACTAGCGGGGAGCTACGAGCAGTACTTC. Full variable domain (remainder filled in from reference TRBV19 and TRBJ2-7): DGGITQSPKYLFRKEGQNVTLSCEQNLNHDAMYWYRQDPGQGLRLIYYSQIVNDFQKGDIAEGYSVSREKKESFPLTVTSAQKNPTAFYLCATGLAGSYEQYFGPGTRLTVT.

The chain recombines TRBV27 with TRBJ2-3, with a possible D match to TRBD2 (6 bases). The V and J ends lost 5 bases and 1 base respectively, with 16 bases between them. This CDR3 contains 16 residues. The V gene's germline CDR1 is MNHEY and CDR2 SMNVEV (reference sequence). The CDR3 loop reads CASSNPRDSRTDTQYF. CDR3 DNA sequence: TGTGCCAGCAGTAACCCAAGGGACTCCCGCACAGATACGCAGTATTTT.

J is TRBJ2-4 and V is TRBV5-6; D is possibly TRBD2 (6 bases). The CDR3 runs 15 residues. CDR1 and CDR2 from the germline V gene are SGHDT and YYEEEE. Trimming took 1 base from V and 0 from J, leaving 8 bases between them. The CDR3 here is CASSLQGLAKNIQYF. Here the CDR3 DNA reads TGTGCCAGCAGCTTGCAGGGACTAGCCAAAAACATTCAGTACTTC.

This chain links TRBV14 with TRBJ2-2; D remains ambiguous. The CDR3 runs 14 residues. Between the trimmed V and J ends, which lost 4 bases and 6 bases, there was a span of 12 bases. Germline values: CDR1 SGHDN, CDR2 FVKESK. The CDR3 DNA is TGTGCCAGCAGCCGCCACTATGTTCCCGGGGAGCTGTTTTTT. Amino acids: CASSRHYVPGELFF.

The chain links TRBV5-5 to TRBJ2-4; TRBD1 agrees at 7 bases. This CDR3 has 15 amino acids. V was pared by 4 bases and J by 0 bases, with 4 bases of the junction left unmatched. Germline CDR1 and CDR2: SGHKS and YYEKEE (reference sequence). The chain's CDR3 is CASSPGGQAKNIQYF. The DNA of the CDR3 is TGTGCCAGCAGCCCAGGGGGACAAGCCAAAAACATTCAGTACTTC.

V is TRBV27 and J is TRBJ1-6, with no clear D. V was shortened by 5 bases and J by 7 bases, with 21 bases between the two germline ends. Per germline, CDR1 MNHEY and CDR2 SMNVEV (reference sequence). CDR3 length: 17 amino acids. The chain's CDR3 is CASSGIRERVINSPLHF. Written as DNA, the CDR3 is TGTGCCAGCAGTGGTATTAGGGAGAGGGTAATAAATTCACCCCTCCACTTT.

Here the CDR3 reads CSVGGTRSGNTIYF. The CDR3 coding sequence is TGCAGCGTTGGGGGGACAAGATCTGGAAACACCATATATTTT. The rearrangement uses TRBV29-1 and TRBJ1-3, with D perhaps TRBD1 (6 bases). CDR3 length: 14 residues. Trimming left V 4 bases short and J 1 base short, with 11 bases between. CDR1 is SQVTM and CDR2 is ANQGSEA in the germline V gene.

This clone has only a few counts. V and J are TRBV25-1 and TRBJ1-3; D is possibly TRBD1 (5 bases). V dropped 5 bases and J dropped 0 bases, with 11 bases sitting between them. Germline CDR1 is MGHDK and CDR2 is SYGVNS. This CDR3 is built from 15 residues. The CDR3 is CASSLQGNSGNTIYF. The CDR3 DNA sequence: TGTGCCAGCAGTCTCCAGGGTAACTCTGGAAACACCATATATTTT. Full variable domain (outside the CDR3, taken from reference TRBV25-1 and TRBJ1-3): EADIYQTPRYLVIGTGKKITLECSQTMGHDKMYWYQQDPGMELHLIHYSYGVNSTEKGDLSSESTVSRIRTEHFPLTLESARPSHTSQYLCASSLQGNSGNTIYFGEGSWLTVV.

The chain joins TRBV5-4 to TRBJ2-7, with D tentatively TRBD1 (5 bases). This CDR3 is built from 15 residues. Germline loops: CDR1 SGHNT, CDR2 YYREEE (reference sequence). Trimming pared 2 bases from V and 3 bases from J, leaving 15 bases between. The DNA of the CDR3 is TGTGCCAGCAGCTTAGCAGGGCCGATCAACTACGAGCAGTACTTC. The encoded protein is CASSLAGPINYEQYF.

As DNA, the CDR3 is TGCGCCAGCAGCCAGGGACAGGCCTACAATGAGCAGTTCTTC. Translation: CASSQGQAYNEQFF. The V gene is TRBV5-1, the J gene TRBJ2-1; 8 bases line up with TRBD1. CDR1 and CDR2 from the germline V gene are SGHRS and YFSETQ. The CDR3 covers 14 residues. With 4 bases clipped from V and 2 bases from J, the junction kept 2 bases outside the gene matches.

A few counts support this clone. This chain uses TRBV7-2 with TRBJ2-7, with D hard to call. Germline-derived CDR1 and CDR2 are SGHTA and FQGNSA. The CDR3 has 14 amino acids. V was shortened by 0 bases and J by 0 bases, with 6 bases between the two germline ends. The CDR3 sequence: CASSLAVNSYEQYF. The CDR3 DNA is TGTGCCAGCAGCTTAGCTGTCAACTCCTACGAGCAGTACTTC.

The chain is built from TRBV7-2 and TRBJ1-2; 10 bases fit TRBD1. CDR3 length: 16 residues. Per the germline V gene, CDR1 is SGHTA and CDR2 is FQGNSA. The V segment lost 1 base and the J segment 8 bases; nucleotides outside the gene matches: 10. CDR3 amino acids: CASSLVGTGAGEGYTF. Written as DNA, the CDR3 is TGTGCCAGCAGCTTAGTGGGGACAGGGGCTGGTGAAGGCTACACCTTC.

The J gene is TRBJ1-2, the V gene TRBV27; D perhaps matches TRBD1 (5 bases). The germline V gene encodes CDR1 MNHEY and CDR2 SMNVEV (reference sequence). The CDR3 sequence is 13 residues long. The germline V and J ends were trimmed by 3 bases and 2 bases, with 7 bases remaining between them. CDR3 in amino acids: CASSFGGNYGYTF. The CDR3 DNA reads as TGTGCCAGCAGTTTTGGGGGGAACTATGGCTACACCTTC.

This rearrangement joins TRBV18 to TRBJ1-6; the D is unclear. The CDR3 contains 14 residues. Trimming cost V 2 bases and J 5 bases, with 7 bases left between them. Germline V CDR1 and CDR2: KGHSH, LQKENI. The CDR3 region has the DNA TGTGCCAGCTCACCATATGTCGATAATTCACCCCTCCACTTT. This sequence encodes CASSPYVDNSPLHF.

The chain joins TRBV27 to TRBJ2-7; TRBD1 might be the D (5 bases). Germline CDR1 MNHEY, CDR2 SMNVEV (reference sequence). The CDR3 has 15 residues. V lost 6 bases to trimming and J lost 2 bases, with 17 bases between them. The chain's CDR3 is CASSPQGRAPYEQYF. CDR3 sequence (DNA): TGTGCCAGCAGCCCTCAGGGCCGGGCGCCCTACGAGCAGTACTTC.

CDR3 DNA: TGCAGCGTTCGGGGGACTGAAGCTTTCTTT. This encodes CSVRGTEAFF. The chain carries TRBV29-1 and TRBJ1-1, with a possible D match to TRBD1 (5 bases). Trimming cost V 5 bases and J 5 bases, with 6 bases left between them. The CDR3 totals 10 residues. The germline V gene has CDR1 SQVTM and CDR2 ANQGSEA. Complete variable domain (other parts from reference TRBV29-1 and TRBJ1-1): SAVISQKPSRDICQRGTSLTIQCQVDSQVTMMFWYRQQPGQSLTLIATANQGSEATYESGFVIDKFPISRPNLTFSTLTVSNMSPEDSSIYLCSVRGTEAFFGQGTRLTVV.

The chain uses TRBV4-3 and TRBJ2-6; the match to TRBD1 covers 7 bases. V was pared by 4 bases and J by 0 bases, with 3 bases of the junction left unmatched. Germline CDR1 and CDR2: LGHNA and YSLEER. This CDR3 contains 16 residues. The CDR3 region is CASSPGQTSGANVLTF. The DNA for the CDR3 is TGCGCCAGCAGCCCGGGACAGACCTCTGGGGCCAACGTCCTGACTTTC.

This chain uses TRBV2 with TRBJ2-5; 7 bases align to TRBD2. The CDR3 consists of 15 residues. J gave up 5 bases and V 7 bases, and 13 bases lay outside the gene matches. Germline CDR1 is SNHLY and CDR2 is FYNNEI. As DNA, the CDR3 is TGTGCCAGCACTAATTTGGGGGGGAGCATGGAGACCCAGTACTTC. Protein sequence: CASTNLGGSMETQYF.

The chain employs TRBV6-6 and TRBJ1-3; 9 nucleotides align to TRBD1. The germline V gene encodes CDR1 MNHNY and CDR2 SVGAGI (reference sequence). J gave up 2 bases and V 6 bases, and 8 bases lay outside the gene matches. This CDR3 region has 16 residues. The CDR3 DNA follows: TGTGCCAGCAGCTATAAGAGGGACAGGGCTGGAAACACCATATATTTT. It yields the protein CASSYKRDRAGNTIYF.

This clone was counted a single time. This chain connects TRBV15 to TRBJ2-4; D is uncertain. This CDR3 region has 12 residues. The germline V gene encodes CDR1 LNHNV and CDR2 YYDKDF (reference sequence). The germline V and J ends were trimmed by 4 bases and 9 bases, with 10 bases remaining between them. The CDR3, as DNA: TGTGCCACCAGCATCCGAGGTCCCATTCAGTACTTC. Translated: CATSIRGPIQYF. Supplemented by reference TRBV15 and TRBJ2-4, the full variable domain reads DAMVIQNPRYQVTQFGKPVTLSCSQTLNHNVMYWYQQKSSQAPKLLFHYYDKDFNNEADTPDNFQSRRPNTSFCFLDIRSPGLGDTAMYLCATSIRGPIQYFGAGTRLSVL.

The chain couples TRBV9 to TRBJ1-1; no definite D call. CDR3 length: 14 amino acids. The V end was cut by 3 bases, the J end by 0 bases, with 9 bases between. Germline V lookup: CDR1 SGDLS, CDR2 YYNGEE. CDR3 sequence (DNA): TGTGCCAGCAGCGCCTCCGTATTGAACACTGAAGCTTTCTTT. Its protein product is CASSASVLNTEAFF.

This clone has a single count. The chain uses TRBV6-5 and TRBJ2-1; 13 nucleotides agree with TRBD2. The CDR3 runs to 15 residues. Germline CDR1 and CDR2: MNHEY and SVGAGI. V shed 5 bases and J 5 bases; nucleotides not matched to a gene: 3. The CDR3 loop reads CASSPTSGGDNEQFF. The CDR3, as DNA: TGTGCCAGCAGTCCCACTAGCGGGGGGGACAATGAGCAGTTCTTC.